This TCR beta chain was profiled in a study of cytomegalovirus exposure and HLA in healthy donors. This PCR relied on a set of 60 Vbeta primers and 13 Jbeta primers. Libraries were prepared by immunoSEQ multiplex PCR; TCRdb keeps only in-frame clonotypes and omits some of them. The sample holds 200,000 to 250,000 clones, around 88% seen once. The CDR3 is 15 residues long. Between the trimmed V and J ends, which lost 4 bases and 5 bases, there was a span of 18 bases. Looked up from germline, CDR1 is SGHRS and CDR2 is YFSETQ. Source material: PBMCs. The sequence was obtained from a woman aged 18-35 years in good health and CMV-seronegative. This rearrangement joins TRBV5-1 to TRBJ2-5; weak D call: TRBD1 (6 bases). The CDR3: CASSGRQGKSETQYF. CDR3 in DNA: TGCGCCAGCAGCGGGCGTCAGGGGAAATCCGAGACCCAGTACTTC.